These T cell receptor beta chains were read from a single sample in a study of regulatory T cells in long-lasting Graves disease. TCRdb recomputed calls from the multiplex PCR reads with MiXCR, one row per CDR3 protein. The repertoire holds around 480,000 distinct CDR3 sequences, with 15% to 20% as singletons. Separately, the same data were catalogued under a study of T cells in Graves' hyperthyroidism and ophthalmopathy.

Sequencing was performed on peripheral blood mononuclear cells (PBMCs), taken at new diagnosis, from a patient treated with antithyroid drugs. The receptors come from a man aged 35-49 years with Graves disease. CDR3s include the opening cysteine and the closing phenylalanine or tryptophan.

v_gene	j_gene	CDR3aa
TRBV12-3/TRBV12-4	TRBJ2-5	CASSFPPGSRQETQYF
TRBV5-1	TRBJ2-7	CASGMGSGSYEQYF
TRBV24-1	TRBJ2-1	CATSDAGLAGSFYNEQFF
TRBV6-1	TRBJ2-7	CASSSGASHEQYF
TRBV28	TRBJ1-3	CASSHYDGGNTIYF
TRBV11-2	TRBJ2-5	CASSWGTSGSAETQYF
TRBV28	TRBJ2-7	CASRETGQGEQYF
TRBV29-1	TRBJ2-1	CSVEDRHYEQFF
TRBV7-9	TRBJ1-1	CASSLGQAWSNTEAFF
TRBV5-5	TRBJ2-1	CASSLGAGGHNEQFF
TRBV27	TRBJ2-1	CASAAGSNEQFF